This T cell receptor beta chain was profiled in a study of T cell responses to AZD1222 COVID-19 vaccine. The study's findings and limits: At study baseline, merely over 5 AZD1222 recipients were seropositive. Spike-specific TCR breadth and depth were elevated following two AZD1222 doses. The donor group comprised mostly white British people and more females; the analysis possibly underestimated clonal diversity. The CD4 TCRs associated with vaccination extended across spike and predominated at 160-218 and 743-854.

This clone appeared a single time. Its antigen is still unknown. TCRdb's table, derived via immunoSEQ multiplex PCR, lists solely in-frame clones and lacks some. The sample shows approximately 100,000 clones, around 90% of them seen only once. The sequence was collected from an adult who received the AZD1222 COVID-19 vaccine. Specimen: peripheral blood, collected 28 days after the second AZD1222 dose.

The CDR3 bases are TGTGCCAGCAGTTACCCGGGCTTTGGGGCCAACGTCCTGACTTTC. Its protein product is CASSYPGFGANVLTF. The J gene is TRBJ2-6, the V gene TRBV6-2 or TRBV6-3; no reliable D call. The ends were cut back, 2 bases at V and 3 bases at J, with 8 bases in the middle. This CDR3 spans 15 amino acids. CDR1 is MNHEY and CDR2 is SVGEGT in the germline V gene.